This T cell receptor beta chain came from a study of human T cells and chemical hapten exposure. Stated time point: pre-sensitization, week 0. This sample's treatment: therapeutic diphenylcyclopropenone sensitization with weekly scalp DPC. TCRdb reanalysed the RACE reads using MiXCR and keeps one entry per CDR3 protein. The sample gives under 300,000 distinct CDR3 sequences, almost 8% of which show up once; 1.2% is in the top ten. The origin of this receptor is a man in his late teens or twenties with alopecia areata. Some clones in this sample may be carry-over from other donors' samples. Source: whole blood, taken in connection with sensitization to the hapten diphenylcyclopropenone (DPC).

CDR3 nucleotides: TGCGCCAGCAGCTTGGATTGGGGGCGGAATCAGCCCCAGCATTTT. It is translated as CASSLDWGRNQPQHF. V gene TRBV5-1 combines with J gene TRBJ1-5, with D possibly matching TRBD1 (6 bases). The germline gives CDR1 SGHRS, CDR2 YFSETQ. The CDR3 is 15 amino acids. V was cut by 0 bases and J by 4 bases, with 11 bases left in between.